Listed here is a single T cell receptor (beta chain). Its antigen has not been determined. The record has no base qualities; no much larger clone is one base away. Using the deep immunoSEQ assay, TCR CDR3 regions were amplified from genomic DNA by multiplex PCR. Genomic DNA extracted from each cell subset was distributed evenly over all wells of several immunoSEQ 96-well plates, and each plate served as one replicate. For sorted subsets, approximately 210 ng genomic DNA, equal to 25,000 to 35,000 T cell genomes, was loaded into each replicate PCR. Purified libraries were quantified with a Qubit 3.0 fluorometer, sized on a Bioanalyzer 2100, and re-quantified with the KAPA Library Quantification kit. Every immunoSEQ 96-well plate was sequenced on a dedicated single-read 150-cycle Illumina NextSeq 550 flow cell. Concerning the study's data processing: Because the immunoSEQ output held only junctional sequences and lacked quality scores, the filtering could not match the filtering applied to full-length reads. Sequences were annotated with PyIR, a Python wrapper for IgBLAST v1.9, and V/J genes and CDR3 were assigned using IMGT germline references. Reads with weak V/J assignments (E-value above 1e-6), missing CDR3, stop codons, out-of-frame junctions, or ambiguous translated residues were removed. A V3J clonotype was defined by an identical inferred V gene, J gene, and CDR3 amino acid sequence. Percentage overlap between repertoires was computed as shared unique clonotypes divided by the size of the smaller repertoire. Three approaches were used to assess repertoire richness: RTK rarefaction, the Chao1 estimator, and Recon v2.1 estimates of unobserved clonotypes. Generation probabilities were computed with OLGA for all TCRbeta clonotypes obtained by the gDNA method from several donors. TCRdb stores this immuneACCESS table with in-frame sequences only. Part of the clones is absent; in the studies checked, under half of the shortfall reflects unresolved V genes, and no reason is known for the rest. V and J calls and clone size are those listed in that table; D and trimming were worked out from the DNA. The sample table shows more than 2 million clones, and roughly 95% are seen once. The top ten clonotypes cover under 0.15% of the sample.

The data stem from a study of shared clonotypes between healthy human individuals (TCRdb year 2020). Notes on the research overall: A few men and a couple of women, aged 18 to 49 years, made up the cohort. Between about 0.85 and 8.9 billion PBMCs per donor were obtained by leukapheresis. Per donor, three plates each were used for CD4 naive and CD4 memory, two for CD8 naive, and one for CD8 memory. Libraries were prepared and TCR repertoires were sequenced by different laboratories using diverse techniques, in order to increase sequencing depth and limit assay-specific biases. Blood TCR repertoires of a handful of healthy adults were deeply sequenced to estimate repertoire size and the extent of clonotype sharing between individuals. The paper as a whole reports these results and caveats: Because the study included only a small number of donors, the genetic and exposure-history diversity represented was limited. Higher generation probabilities were observed for clonotypes shared by all four sorted-subset donors than for non-shared clonotypes. Sampling was restricted to blood, and TCR repertoires in tissue are likely to differ from TCR repertoires in blood. Rarefaction of sorted-subset datasets indicated incomplete sequencing despite the large sequencing depth. Based on pairwise subsampling, the degree of clonotype sharing among donors was expected to be affected by sequencing depth. Across four donors, approximately 5% of naive CD4, 3.5% of naive CD8, under 2.5% of memory CD4, and roughly 0.41% of memory CD8 clonotypes were shared. Naive subsets generally had larger estimated clonotype richness than memory subsets.

The donors were healthy, HIV-negative adults with no recently reported acute infections or vaccinations. Every donor was a Caucasian adult residing in Nashville, Tennessee, USA. CD4+ T cells were enriched by magnetic negative selection; naive cells were then positively selected on CD45RA, and the negative fraction formed the memory subset. After blood collection by leukapheresis, PBMCs were isolated using Ficoll-Histopaque density gradient centrifugation and then cryopreserved in the vapor phase of liquid nitrogen. Analytical flow cytometry was used to check the purity and quantity of each magnetically sorted T cell population. From each sorted fraction, genomic DNA was isolated and quantified by UV absorbance on a Nanodrop 2000c. Based on the germline V gene (reference sequence), the CDR1 and CDR2 sequences are MNHNY and SVGAGI. V drops 2 bases and J drops 1 base, leaving 11 bases in between. The CDR3 measures 15 amino acids from cysteine to phenylalanine. Only the CDR3 region is kept as DNA, spanning 45 bases read in frame from base 1.

The sequencing input was naive CD4+ T cells sorted from blood. The sample's cell subset or site label, in plain terms: CD45RA+ positively selected. This TCR was sampled from a man between 18 and 35 years old in good health. The rearrangement joined TRBV6-6 to TRBJ2-5; the D gene is possibly TRBD1, with 6 bases matching. The CDR3 sequence is CASSYPVGAQETQYF. The base sequence is TGTGCCAGCAGTTACCCGGTGGGGGCCCAAGAGACCCAGTACTTC.